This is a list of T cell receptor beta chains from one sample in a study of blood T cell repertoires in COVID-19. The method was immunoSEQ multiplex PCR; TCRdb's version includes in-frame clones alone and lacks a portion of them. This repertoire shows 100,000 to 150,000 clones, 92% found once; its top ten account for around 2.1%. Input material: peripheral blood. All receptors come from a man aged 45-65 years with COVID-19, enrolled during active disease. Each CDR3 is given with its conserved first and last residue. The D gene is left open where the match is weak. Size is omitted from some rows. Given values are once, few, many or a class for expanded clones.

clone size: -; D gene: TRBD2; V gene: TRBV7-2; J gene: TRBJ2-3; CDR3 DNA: TGTGCCAGCAGCCCTCCTAGCGGGGCCACAGATACGCAGTATTTT; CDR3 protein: CASSPPSGATDTQYF
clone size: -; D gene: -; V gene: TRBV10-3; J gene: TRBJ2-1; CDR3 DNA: TGTGCCATCAGTGTGTACAGGGACCGCTACAATGAGCAGTTCTTC; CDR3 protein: CAISVYRDRYNEQFF
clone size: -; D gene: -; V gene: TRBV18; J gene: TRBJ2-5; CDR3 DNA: TGTGCCAGCTCACCTGCGACAGAAGAGACCCAGTACTTC; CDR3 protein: CASSPATEETQYF
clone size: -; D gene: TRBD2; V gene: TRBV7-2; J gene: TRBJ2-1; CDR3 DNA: TGTGCCAGCAGCCGTGAGTGGGCGGGAGTACGGAATGAGCAGTTCTTC; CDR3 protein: CASSREWAGVRNEQFF
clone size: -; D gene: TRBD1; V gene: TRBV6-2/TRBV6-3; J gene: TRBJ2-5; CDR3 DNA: TGTGCCAGCAGTCGGGGGGACAGGGGTCGTCAAGAGACCCAGTACTTC; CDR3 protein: CASSRGDRGRQETQYF
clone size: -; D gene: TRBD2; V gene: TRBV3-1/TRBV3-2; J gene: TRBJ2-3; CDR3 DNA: TGTGCCAGCAGCCAAGAGACGCGGGGGTTAAGTTTT; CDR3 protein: CASSQETRGLSF
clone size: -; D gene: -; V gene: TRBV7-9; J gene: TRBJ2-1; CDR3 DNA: TGTGCCAGCAGATCCACGGGGGATGAGCAGTTCTTC; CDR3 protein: CASRSTGDEQFF
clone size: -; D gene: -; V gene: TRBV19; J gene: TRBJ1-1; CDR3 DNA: TGTGCCAGTAGGTTGGACAGAGACACTGAAGCTTTCTTT; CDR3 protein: CASRLDRDTEAFF
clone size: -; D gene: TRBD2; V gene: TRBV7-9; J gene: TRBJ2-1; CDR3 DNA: TGTGCCAGCAGCTCCACGGCGGCTAGCGGGAGAAATGAGCAGTTCTTC; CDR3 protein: CASSSTAASGRNEQFF
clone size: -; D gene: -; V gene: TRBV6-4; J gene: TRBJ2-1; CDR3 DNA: TGTGCCAGCAGTGAACAGTTTATAACCACTTACAATGAGCAGTTCTTC; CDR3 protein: CASSEQFITTYNEQFF
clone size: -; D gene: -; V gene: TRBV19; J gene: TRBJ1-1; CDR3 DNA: TGTGCCAGTACCAGCCCCGCAGGGTTTGGCACTGAAGCTTTCTTT; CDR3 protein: CASTSPAGFGTEAFF
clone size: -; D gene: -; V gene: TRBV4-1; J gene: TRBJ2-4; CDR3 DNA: TGCGCCAGCAGCCCCGGACAGACCCTAGCCAAAAACATTCAGTACTTC; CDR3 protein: CASSPGQTLAKNIQYF
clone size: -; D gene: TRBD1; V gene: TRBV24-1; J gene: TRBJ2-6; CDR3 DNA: TGTGCCACCAGTGATAAGGGGGCGGGCGGGGCCAACGTCCTGACTTTC; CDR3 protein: CATSDKGAGGANVLTF
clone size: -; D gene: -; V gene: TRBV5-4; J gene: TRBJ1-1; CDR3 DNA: TGTGCCAGCGGGACACCTAACACTGAAGCTTTCTTT; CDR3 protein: CASGTPNTEAFF
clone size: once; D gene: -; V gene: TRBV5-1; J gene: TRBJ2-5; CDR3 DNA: TGCGCCAGCAGCTTTAGGGGGAGCGGGGCGGAGACCCAGTACTTC; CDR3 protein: CASSFRGSGAETQYF
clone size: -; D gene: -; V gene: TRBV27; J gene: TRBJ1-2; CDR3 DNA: TGTGCCAGCATTAACAGGTTCTCTAACTATGGCTACACCTTC; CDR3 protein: CASINRFSNYGYTF